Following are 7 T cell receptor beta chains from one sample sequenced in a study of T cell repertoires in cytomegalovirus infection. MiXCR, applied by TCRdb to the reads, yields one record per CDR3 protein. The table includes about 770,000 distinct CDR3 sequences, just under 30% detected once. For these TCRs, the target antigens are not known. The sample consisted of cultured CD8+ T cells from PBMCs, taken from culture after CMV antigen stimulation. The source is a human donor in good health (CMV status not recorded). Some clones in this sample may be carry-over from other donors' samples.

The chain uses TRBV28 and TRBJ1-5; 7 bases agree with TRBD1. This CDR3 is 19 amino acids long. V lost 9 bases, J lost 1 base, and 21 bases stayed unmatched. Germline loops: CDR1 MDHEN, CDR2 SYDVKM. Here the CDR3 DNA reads TGTGCCAGTCTTTTCCGGAGGGGAAAGGGGGCGCTGAGCAATCAGCCCCAGCATTTT. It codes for CASLFRRGKGALSNQPQHF.

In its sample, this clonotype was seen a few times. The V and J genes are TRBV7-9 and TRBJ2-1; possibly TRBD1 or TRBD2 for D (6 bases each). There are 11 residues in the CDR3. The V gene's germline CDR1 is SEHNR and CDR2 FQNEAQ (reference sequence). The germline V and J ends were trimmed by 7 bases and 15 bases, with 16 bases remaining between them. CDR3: CASTGGGLTFF. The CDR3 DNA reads TGTGCCAGCACCGGGGGCGGCCTTACGTTCTTC.

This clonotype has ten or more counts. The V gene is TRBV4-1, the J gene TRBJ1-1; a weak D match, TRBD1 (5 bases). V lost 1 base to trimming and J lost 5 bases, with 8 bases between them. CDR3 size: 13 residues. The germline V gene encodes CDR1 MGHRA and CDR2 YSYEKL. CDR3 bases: TGCGCCAGCAGCCAAGGTGAGGGGACTGAAGCTTTCTTT. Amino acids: CASSQGEGTEAFF.

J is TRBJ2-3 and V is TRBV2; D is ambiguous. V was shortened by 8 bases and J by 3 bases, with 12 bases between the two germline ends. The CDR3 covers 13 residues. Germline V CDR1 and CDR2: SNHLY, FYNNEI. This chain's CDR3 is CASLVVGTDTQYF. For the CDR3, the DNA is TGTGCCAGCCTCGTAGTAGGGACAGATACGCAGTATTTT.

Here the CDR3 reads CASSLEFRDSNQPQHF. CDR3 in DNA: TGTGCCAGCAGTTTAGAGTTCAGGGATAGCAATCAGCCCCAGCATTTT. The chain links TRBV28 to TRBJ1-5, with a possible D match to TRBD1 (5 bases). Deletions cut 2 bases from V and 0 bases from J, with 11 bases between. The germline gives CDR1 MDHEN, CDR2 SYDVKM. The CDR3 is 16 residues long.

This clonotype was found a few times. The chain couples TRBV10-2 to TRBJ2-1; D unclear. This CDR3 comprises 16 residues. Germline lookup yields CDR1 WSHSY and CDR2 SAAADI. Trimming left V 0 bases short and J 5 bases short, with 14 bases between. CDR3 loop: CASSESIGELNNEQFF. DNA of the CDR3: TGCGCCAGCAGTGAGTCTATTGGCGAGCTAAACAATGAGCAGTTCTTC.

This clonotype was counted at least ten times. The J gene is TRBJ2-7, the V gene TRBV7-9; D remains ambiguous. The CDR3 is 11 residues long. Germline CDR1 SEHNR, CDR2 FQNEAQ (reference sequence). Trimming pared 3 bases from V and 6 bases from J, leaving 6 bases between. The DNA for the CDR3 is TGTGCCAGCAGCTTGAGCAGCGAGCAGTACTTC. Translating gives CASSLSSEQYF.